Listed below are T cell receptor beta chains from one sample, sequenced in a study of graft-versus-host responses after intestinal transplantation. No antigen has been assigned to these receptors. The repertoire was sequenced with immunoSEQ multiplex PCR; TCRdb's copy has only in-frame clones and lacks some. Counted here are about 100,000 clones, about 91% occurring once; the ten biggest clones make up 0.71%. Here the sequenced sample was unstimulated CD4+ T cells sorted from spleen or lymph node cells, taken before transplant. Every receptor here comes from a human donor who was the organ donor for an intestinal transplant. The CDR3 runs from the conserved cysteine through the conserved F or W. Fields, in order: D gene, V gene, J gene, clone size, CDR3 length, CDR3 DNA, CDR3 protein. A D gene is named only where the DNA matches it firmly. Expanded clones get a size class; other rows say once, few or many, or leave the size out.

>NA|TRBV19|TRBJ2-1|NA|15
TGTGCCAGTAGGATACAGGGAGGCTCCTACAATGAGCAGTTCTTC
CASRIQGGSYNEQFF
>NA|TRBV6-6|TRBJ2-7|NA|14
TGTGCCAGCAGTTATAACAGTGGCCTCTACGAGCAGTACTTC
CASSYNSGLYEQYF
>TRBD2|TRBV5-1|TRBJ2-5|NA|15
TGCGCCAGCAGCTTGGGGATAGCGGGAGGAGAGACCCAGTACTTC
CASSLGIAGGETQYF
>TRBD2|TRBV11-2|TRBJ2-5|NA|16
TGTGCCAGCAGGGGGGGCGGGGGGGCCTCCTCAGGGACCCAGTACTTC
CASRGGGGASSGTQYF
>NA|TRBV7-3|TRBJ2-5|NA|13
TGTGCCAGCAGTTGGGACGTCCAAGAGACCCAGTACTTC
CASSWDVQETQYF
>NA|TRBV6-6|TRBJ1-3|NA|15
TGTGCCAGCAGTAGCGGGGACGGCTCTGGAAACACCATATATTTT
CASSSGDGSGNTIYF
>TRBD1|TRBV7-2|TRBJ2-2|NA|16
TGTGCCAGCAGCTTACACGGGACAGGGATTACCGGGGAGCTGTTTTTT
CASSLHGTGITGELFF
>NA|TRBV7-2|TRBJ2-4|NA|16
TGTGCCAGCAGCTTAGCAGGGTCCCTAGCCAAAAACATTCAGTACTTC
CASSLAGSLAKNIQYF
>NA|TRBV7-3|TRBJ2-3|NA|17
TGTGCCAGCAGCTTATCGGGTAGCGGCCTCGAGGGGGATACGCAGTATTTT
CASSLSGSGLEGDTQYF
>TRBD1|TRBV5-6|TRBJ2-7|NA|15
TGTGCCAGCAGCAAACCTGGGACAGCCATCTACGAGCAGTACTTC
CASSKPGTAIYEQYF
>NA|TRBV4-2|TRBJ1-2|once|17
TGTGCCAGCAGCCAAGCCGACTCACAGGGAGGGCTTAGTGGCTACACCTTC
CASSQADSQGGLSGYTF
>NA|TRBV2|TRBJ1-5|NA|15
TGTGCCAGCAGTAAAACCTTATTGGGCAATCAGCCCCAGCATTTT
CASSKTLLGNQPQHF
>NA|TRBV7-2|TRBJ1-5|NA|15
TGTGCCAGCAGCTATCGAGGGGGTGGGGAGCAGCCCCAGCATTTT
CASSYRGGGEQPQHF